The 30 T cell receptor beta chains given below trace back to one sample, sequenced in a study of blood T cell repertoires in COVID-19. Assay: immunoSEQ multiplex PCR; the TCRdb copy retains only in-frame clones and omits some. The table has 130,000 or so clones, more than 70% seen once. The sample taken for sequencing was peripheral blood. The receptor source for this set is a human donor in a cohort sampled during active COVID-19.

J is TRBJ1-5 and V is TRBV5-6; no firm D call. Germline lookup yields CDR1 SGHDT and CDR2 YYEEEE. The CDR3 is 15 amino acids. With 4 bases removed from V and 2 bases from J, the gap between germline ends came to 13 bases. The CDR3 is CASSPGPRGNQPQHF. The CDR3 coding sequence is TGTGCCAGCAGCCCTGGGCCCCGAGGCAATCAGCCCCAGCATTTT.

The chain joins TRBV5-1 to TRBJ2-1; 10 nucleotides match TRBD2. V gave up 0 bases and J gave up 8 bases; unmatched junction bases: 5. Germline V gene lookup returns CDR1 SGHRS and CDR2 YFSETQ. The CDR3 loop spans 15 amino acids. Written as DNA, the CDR3 is TGCGCCAGCAGCTTGGCCTCTAGCGGGAGTGATGAGCAGTTCTTC. This codes for CASSLASSGSDEQFF.

The rearrangement joins TRBV24-1 to TRBJ2-1, with 16 nucleotides matching TRBD2. The ends lost 3 bases at V and 9 bases at J; junction bases unmatched: 7. Germline CDR1 is KGHDR and CDR2 is SFDVKD. This CDR3 contains 17 residues. The CDR3 is CATSDGTSGRAGVEQFF. Here the CDR3 DNA reads TGTGCCACCAGTGATGGGACTAGCGGGAGGGCCGGGGTTGAGCAGTTCTTC.

The rearrangement links TRBV19 to TRBJ2-2; D call uncertain. The germline V gene encodes CDR1 LNHDA and CDR2 SQIVND (reference sequence). Trimming took off 5 bases at V and 0 bases at J, with 7 bases between the two ends. This CDR3 is built from 14 residues. The CDR3 loop is CASSPFSNTGELFF. DNA of the CDR3: TGTGCCAGTAGTCCGTTTTCGAACACCGGGGAGCTGTTTTTT.

J is TRBJ1-3 and V is TRBV5-1; D unclear. Trimming removed 3 bases at V and 3 bases at J, with 19 bases between. CDR1 and CDR2 (germline): SGHRS, YFSETQ. The CDR3 runs 17 residues. The CDR3 protein is CASSSSPTGSSGNTIYF. The CDR3 DNA reads TGCGCCAGCAGCTCGAGCCCGACCGGGAGCAGTGGAAACACCATATATTTT.

The rearrangement uses TRBV5-1 and TRBJ2-1, with 16 bases identical to TRBD2. Losses at the gene ends were 4 bases for V and 6 bases for J; bases not matched to a gene: 10. CDR3 length equals 18 residues. Germline V gene data show CDR1 as SGHRS and CDR2 as YFSETQ. The CDR3 loop is CASSNTGLAGGPRNEQFF. In nucleotides, the CDR3 is TGCGCCAGCAGCAATACGGGACTAGCGGGAGGGCCGCGCAATGAGCAGTTCTTC.

The chain links TRBV5-4 to TRBJ2-2; 9 nucleotides align to TRBD2. CDR1 and CDR2 from the germline V gene are SGHNT and YYREEE (reference sequence). The CDR3 has 17 amino acids. V gave up 4 bases and J gave up 6 bases; unmatched junction bases: 13. The CDR3 protein is CASSEDPGLALAGELFF. The DNA for the CDR3 is TGTGCCAGCAGCGAAGACCCGGGACTAGCTCTCGCCGGGGAGCTGTTTTTT.

V and J are TRBV4-3 and TRBJ2-5, with TRBD2 matching 13 bases. Germline V gives CDR1 LGHNA, CDR2 YSLEER. This CDR3 has 15 amino acids. V gave up 3 bases and J gave up 2 bases; unmatched junction bases: 0. In DNA, the CDR3 is TGCGCCAGCAGCCAGGGACTAGCGGGACAAGAGACCCAGTACTTC. It encodes CASSQGLAGQETQYF.

The genes are TRBV9 and TRBJ1-2; 10 nucleotides match TRBD1. The CDR3 is 15 residues long. After removal of 3 bases from V and 0 bases from J, the junction contained 2 bases not matched to a gene. Looked up from germline, CDR1 is SGDLS and CDR2 is YYNGEE. CDR3 coding DNA: TGTGCCAGCAGCGCCGGGACAGGGGCTAACTATGGCTACACCTTC. Residues: CASSAGTGANYGYTF.

The V call is TRBV4-1, the J call TRBJ2-3, with 7 bases matching TRBD2. The CDR3 sequence is 17 residues long. The J segment lost 6 bases and the V segment lost 1 base, leaving 13 bases of the junction unmatched. Per germline, CDR1 MGHRA and CDR2 YSYEKL. CDR3 sequence: CASSQASGGSRADTQYF. The CDR3 nucleotides are TGCGCCAGCAGCCAAGCGTCTGGCGGGAGTAGGGCGGATACGCAGTATTTT.

The chain combines TRBV19 with TRBJ1-5; a weak D match, TRBD1 (5 bases). Germline values: CDR1 LNHDA, CDR2 SQIVND (reference sequence). CDR3 size: 15 residues. V shed 7 bases and J shed 7 bases, with 20 bases lying between them. The CDR3 DNA is TGTGCCAGTAAAGTGGGAGTGGGGGGAGGCCAGCCCCAGCATTTT. Protein sequence: CASKVGVGGGQPQHF.

This sequence joins TRBV3-1 (or the pseudogene TRBV3-2) and TRBJ2-2, with a possible D match to TRBD2 (6 bases). CDR1 and CDR2 from the germline V gene are LGHDT and YNNKEL (reference sequence). This CDR3 contains 15 residues. With 2 bases removed from V and 1 base from J, the gap between germline ends came to 8 bases. The DNA of the CDR3 is TGTGCCAGCAGCCAAAACGGGAGGAACACCGGGGAGCTGTTTTTT. This encodes CASSQNGRNTGELFF.

The chain uses TRBV9 and TRBJ2-2; the D is unclear. Germline lookup yields CDR1 SGDLS and CDR2 YYNGEE. CDR3 length: 17 amino acids. Trimming took off 5 bases at V and 4 bases at J, with 21 bases between the two ends. The CDR3 bases are TGTGCCAGCAGTGAAGCCCTACCTAGTTGGTCCACCGGGGAGCTGTTTTTT. It translates to CASSEALPSWSTGELFF.

This sequence joins TRBV6-2 or TRBV6-3 and TRBJ2-5, with 11 bases lining up with TRBD2. The CDR3 is made up of 16 amino acids. Germline V gene sequence: CDR1 MNHEY, CDR2 SVGEGT. With 5 bases clipped from V and 4 bases from J, the junction kept 9 bases outside the gene matches. The CDR3 sequence: CASSRPTSGAGETQYF. The CDR3 DNA sequence: TGTGCCAGCAGTCGTCCGACTAGCGGGGCGGGAGAGACCCAGTACTTC.

The V and J genes are TRBV5-8 and TRBJ2-1; 9 bases agree with TRBD1. Germline CDR1 and CDR2: SGHTS and YDEGEE. J gave up 2 bases and V 4 bases, and 4 bases lay outside the gene matches. CDR3 size: 15 residues. The CDR3 here is CASSGGTGTYNEQFF. For the CDR3, the DNA is TGTGCCAGCAGCGGCGGGACAGGGACCTACAATGAGCAGTTCTTC.

The chain joins TRBV7-2 to TRBJ2-2; a weak D match, TRBD2 (5 bases). V dropped 2 bases and J dropped 4 bases, with 14 bases sitting between them. Looked up from germline, CDR1 is SGHTA and CDR2 is FQGNSA. CDR3 length equals 16 residues. The CDR3 reads CASSLTGLGPTGELFF. The CDR3 nucleotides read TGTGCCAGCAGCTTAACGGGGTTGGGTCCCACCGGGGAGCTGTTTTTT.

This sequence joins TRBV5-6 and TRBJ1-2, with 8 bases that match TRBD1. CDR3 length equals 14 residues. Trimming removed 3 bases from V and 7 bases from J; junction bases left unmatched: 8. Germline assignment: CDR1 SGHDT and CDR2 YYEEEE. The CDR3 here is CASSSLDREGGYTF. The CDR3 region has the DNA TGTGCCAGCAGCTCCTTGGACAGGGAAGGTGGCTACACCTTC.

This chain links TRBV11-3 with TRBJ2-5; TRBD1 is a possible D gene (5 bases). V was clipped by 1 base and J by 2 bases, with 11 bases between them. This CDR3 spans 15 amino acids. The germline CDR1 and CDR2 sequences are SGHNT and YENEEA. The CDR3 DNA reads TGTGCCAGCAGCTTAGTGGAAGGGGAACAAGAGACCCAGTACTTC. It encodes CASSLVEGEQETQYF.

The J gene is TRBJ2-3, the V gene TRBV6-2 or TRBV6-3; D not resolved. CDR1 is MNHEY and CDR2 is SVGEGT in the germline V gene. Trimming removed 0 bases from V and 0 bases from J, with 7 bases in between. The CDR3 runs 15 residues. This CDR3 reads CASSYSSTSTDTQYF. The CDR3 nucleotides read TGTGCCAGCAGTTACTCCTCTACTAGCACAGATACGCAGTATTTT.

The rearrangement links TRBV7-3 to TRBJ2-7; 7 positions match TRBD1. The ends lost 4 bases at V and 6 bases at J; junction bases unmatched: 6. The CDR3 totals 13 residues. The V gene's germline CDR1 is SGHTA and CDR2 FQGTGA. The CDR3 sequence: CASSSHRGTEQYF. In nucleotides, the CDR3 is TGTGCCAGCAGCTCTCACAGGGGAACCGAGCAGTACTTC.

This chain uses TRBV5-1 with TRBJ1-1, with TRBD1 matching 7 bases. This CDR3 is 14 amino acids long. V was clipped by 3 bases and J by 5 bases; unmatched bases: 7. Germline CDR1 and CDR2: SGHRS and YFSETQ. CDR3: CASSSTGMSTEAFF. Written as DNA, the CDR3 is TGCGCCAGCAGCTCGACAGGGATGAGTACTGAAGCTTTCTTT.

This chain links TRBV30 with TRBJ1-3, with 9 nucleotides matching TRBD1. Germline values: CDR1 GTSNPN, CDR2 SVGIG (reference sequence). V dropped 3 bases and J dropped 3; count of bases not matched to a gene: 6. CDR3 length: 15 residues. The CDR3 is CAWRPQGALGNTIYF. The CDR3 DNA follows: TGTGCCTGGAGGCCACAGGGGGCGCTTGGAAACACCATATATTTT.

The rearrangement uses TRBV7-8 and TRBJ2-7, with TRBD1 matching over 10 bases. CDR1 SGHVS and CDR2 FQNEAQ come from the germline V gene. The CDR3 has 16 amino acids. Losses at the gene ends were 1 base for V and 0 bases for J; bases not matched to a gene: 3. The DNA for the CDR3 is TGTGCCAGCAGCTTAGGGGACAGGGGCACCTCCTACGAGCAGTACGTC. As protein: CASSLGDRGTSYEQYV.

The sample holds a few counts of this clone. The chain joins TRBV6-2 or TRBV6-3 to TRBJ2-1, with a tentative D call TRBD2 (6 bases). The CDR3 is 14 residues long. The germline V and J ends were trimmed by 2 bases and 9 bases, with 14 bases remaining between them. Germline V lookup: CDR1 MNHEY, CDR2 SVGEGT. This CDR3 is CASSYISAGPEQFF. The CDR3 DNA sequence: TGTGCCAGCAGTTACATCTCGGCGGGACCTGAGCAGTTCTTC.

This clone has a single count. This chain links TRBV7-9 with TRBJ1-2; D unresolved. V lost 1 base to trimming and J lost 6 bases, with 9 bases between them. Per the germline V gene, CDR1 is SEHNR and CDR2 is FQNEAQ (reference sequence). The CDR3 contains 13 residues. The CDR3 sequence is CASSLVGRDGYTF. In nucleotides, the CDR3 is TGTGCCAGCAGCTTAGTCGGTCGTGATGGCTACACCTTC. Full variable domain (outside the CDR3, taken from reference TRBV7-9 and TRBJ1-2): DTGVSQNPRHKITKRGQNVTFRCDPISEHNRLYWYRQTLGQGPEFLTYFQNEAQLEKSRLLSDRFSAERPKGSFSTLEIQRTEQGDSAMYLCASSLVGRDGYTFGSGTRLTVV.

The V gene is TRBV7-9, the J gene TRBJ2-5; 10 bases are shared with TRBD2. V was clipped by 5 bases and J by 2 bases; unmatched bases: 11. The CDR3 is 17 residues long. Germline CDR1 is SEHNR and CDR2 is FQNEAQ (reference sequence). CDR3 DNA sequence: TGTGCCAGCAGCCCGGGGAGTCGAGCGGGGGGGCAAGAGACCCAGTACTTC. It specifies CASSPGSRAGGQETQYF.

CDR3 sequence: CASSQADRVPYGYTF. The CDR3 DNA reads as TGTGCCAGCAGCCAAGCGGACAGGGTCCCCTATGGCTACACCTTC. The chain recombines TRBV14 with TRBJ1-2; 8 positions agree with TRBD1. V shed 1 base and J 4 bases; nucleotides not matched to a gene: 5. Germline V CDR1 and CDR2: SGHDN, FVKESK. This CDR3 has 15 residues.

Details on this clone: Germline is not matched at one junction end, which may reflect a read error. The CDR3 bases are TGTGCCAGCAGCCCGGGACAGGGGGCGGGGGTGACCCAATACTTC. Its protein product is CASSPGQGAGVTQYF. The chain has TRBV7-2 and TRBJ2-5, with 12 bases aligning to TRBD1. Per the germline V gene, CDR1 is SGHTA and CDR2 is FQGNSA. The CDR3 length is 15 residues.

This sequence joins TRBV5-1 and TRBJ2-5; 7 bases match TRBD2. The V gene end was trimmed by 4 bases and the J gene end by 5 bases; junction bases not matched to a gene: 2. The CDR3 consists of 12 residues. Germline-derived CDR1 and CDR2 are SGHRS and YFSETQ. The CDR3 sequence is CASSREVETQYF. The CDR3 DNA sequence: TGCGCCAGCAGCCGGGAGGTGGAGACCCAGTACTTC.

This clone came up a few times. The DNA for the CDR3 is TGTGCCAGCGGAGGGTCTCCCTACACAGATACGCAGTATTTT. Translation gives CASGGSPYTDTQYF. The V call is TRBV6-5, the J call TRBJ2-3; TRBD2 might be the D (6 bases). V was cut by 8 bases and J by 2 bases, with 14 bases left in between. Looked up from germline, CDR1 is MNHEY and CDR2 is SVGAGI. The CDR3 has 14 amino acids.